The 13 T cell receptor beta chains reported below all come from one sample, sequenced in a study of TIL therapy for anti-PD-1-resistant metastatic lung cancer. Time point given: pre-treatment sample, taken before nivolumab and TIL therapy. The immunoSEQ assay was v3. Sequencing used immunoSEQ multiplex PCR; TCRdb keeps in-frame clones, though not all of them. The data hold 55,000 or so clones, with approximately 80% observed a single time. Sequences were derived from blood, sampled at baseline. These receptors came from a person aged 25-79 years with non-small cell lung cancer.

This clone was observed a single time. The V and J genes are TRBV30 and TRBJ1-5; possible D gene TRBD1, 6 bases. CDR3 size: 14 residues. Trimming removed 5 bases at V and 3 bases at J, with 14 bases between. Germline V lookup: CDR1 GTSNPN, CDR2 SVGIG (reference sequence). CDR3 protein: CAWGTGTLNQPQHF. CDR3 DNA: TGTGCCTGGGGCACCGGGACACTCAATCAGCCCCAGCATTTT.

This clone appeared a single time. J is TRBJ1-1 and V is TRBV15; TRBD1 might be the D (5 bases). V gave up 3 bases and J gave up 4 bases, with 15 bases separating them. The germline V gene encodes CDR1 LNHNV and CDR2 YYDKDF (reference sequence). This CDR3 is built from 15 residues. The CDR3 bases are TGTGCCACCAGCAGGGCTAGGGACGGATTCACTGAAGCTTTCTTT. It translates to CATSRARDGFTEAFF.

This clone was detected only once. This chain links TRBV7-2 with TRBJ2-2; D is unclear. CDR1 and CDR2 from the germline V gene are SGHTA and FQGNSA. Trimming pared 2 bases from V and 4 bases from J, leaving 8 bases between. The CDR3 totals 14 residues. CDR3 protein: CASSLLGVTGELFF. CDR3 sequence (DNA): TGTGCCAGCAGCTTACTTGGGGTCACCGGGGAGCTGTTTTTT.

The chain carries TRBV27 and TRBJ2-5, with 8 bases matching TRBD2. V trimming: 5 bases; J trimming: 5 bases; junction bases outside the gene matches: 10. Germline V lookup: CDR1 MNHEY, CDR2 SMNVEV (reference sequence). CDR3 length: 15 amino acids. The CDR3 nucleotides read TGTGCCAGCAGTCTCCTCGGGGGGGCAGGGGAGACCCAGTACTTC. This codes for CASSLLGGAGETQYF.

The CDR3 reads CASSSRGPMQFF. CDR3 nucleotides: TGCGCCAGCAGCTCTCGGGGGCCTATGCAGTTCTTC. The chain combines TRBV5-1 with TRBJ2-1; D may correspond to TRBD1 or TRBD2 (6 bases each). This CDR3 is built from 12 residues. The V gene lost 3 bases and the J gene lost 12 bases, with 13 bases spanning the gap. The germline V gene has CDR1 SGHRS and CDR2 YFSETQ.

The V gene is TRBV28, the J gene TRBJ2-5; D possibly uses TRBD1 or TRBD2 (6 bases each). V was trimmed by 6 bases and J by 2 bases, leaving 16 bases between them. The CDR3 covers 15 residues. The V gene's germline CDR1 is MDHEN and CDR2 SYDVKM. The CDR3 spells CASRGGRNPQETQYF. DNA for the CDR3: TGTGCCAGCAGAGGGGGGAGAAACCCACAAGAGACCCAGTACTTC. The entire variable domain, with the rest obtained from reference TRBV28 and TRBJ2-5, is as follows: DVKVTQSSRYLVKRTGEKVFLECVQDMDHENMFWYRQDPGLGLRLIYFSYDVKMKEKGDIPEGYSVSREKKERFSLILESASTNQTSMYLCASRGGRNPQETQYFGPGTRLLVL.

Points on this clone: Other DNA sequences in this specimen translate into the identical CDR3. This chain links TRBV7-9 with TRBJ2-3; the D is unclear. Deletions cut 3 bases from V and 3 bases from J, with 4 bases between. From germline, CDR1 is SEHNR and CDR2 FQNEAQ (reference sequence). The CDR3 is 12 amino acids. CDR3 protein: CASSFRTDTQYF. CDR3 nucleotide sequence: TGTGCCAGCAGCTTCAGGACAGATACGCAGTATTTT.

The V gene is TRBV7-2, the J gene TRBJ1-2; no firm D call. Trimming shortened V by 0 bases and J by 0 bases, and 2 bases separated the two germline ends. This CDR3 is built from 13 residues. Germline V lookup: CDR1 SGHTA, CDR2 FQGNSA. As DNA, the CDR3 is TGTGCCAGCAGCTTAGCTCCTAACTATGGCTACACCTTC. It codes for CASSLAPNYGYTF. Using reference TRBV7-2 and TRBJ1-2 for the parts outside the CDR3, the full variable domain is GAGVSQSPSNKVTEKGKDVELRCDPISGHTALYWYRQSLGQGLEFLIYFQGNSAPDKSGLPSDRFSAERTGGSVSTLTIQRTQQEDSAVYLCASSLAPNYGYTFGSGTRLTVV.

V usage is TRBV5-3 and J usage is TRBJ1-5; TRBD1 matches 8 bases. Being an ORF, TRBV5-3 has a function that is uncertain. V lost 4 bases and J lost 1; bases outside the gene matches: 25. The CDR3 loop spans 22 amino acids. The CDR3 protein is CARSPGAGQGGTSYMSNQPQHF. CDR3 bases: TGTGCCAGAAGCCCGGGGGCCGGACAGGGAGGAACGTCATATATGAGCAATCAGCCCCAGCATTTT.

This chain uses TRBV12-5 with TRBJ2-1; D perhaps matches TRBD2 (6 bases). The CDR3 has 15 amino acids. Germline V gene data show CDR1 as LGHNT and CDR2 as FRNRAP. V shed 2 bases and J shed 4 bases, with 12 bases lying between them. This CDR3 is CASGLTGRGYNEQFF. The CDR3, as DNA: TGTGCTAGTGGTTTGACGGGGCGGGGATACAATGAGCAGTTCTTC.

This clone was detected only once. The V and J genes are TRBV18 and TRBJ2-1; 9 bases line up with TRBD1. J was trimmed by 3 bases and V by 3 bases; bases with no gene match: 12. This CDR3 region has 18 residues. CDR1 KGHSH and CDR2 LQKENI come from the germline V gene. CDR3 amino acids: CASSPLPGTGSFYNEQFF. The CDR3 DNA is TGTGCCAGCTCACCCCTTCCCGGGACAGGGAGCTTCTACAATGAGCAGTTCTTC.

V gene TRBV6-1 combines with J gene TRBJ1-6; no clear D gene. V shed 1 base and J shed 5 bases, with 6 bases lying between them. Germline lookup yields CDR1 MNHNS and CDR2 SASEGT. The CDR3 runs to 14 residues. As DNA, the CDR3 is TGTGCCAGCAGTGAAGGAGTTAATAATTCACCCCTCCACTTT. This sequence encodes CASSEGVNNSPLHF.

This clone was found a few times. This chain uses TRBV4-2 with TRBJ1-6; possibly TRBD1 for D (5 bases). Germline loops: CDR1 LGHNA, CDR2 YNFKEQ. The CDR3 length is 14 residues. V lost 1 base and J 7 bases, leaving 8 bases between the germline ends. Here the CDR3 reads CASSQAGSNSPLHF. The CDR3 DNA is TGTGCCAGCAGCCAAGCAGGGTCCAATTCACCCCTCCACTTT.